The T cell receptor beta chain under discussion was sequenced for a study of CD8+ T cells in alopecia areata. The CDR3 contains 15 residues. Trimming removed 3 bases from V and 1 base from J, with 10 bases in between. Germline CDR1 LNHNV, CDR2 YYDKDF (reference sequence). This clone was recorded once. Extracted from the samples, RNA was reverse transcribed into cDNA to serve as the sequencing template. TCRdb keeps only in-frame clones here, not all; method: immunoSEQ multiplex PCR. The profile shows approximately 200,000 clones, more than 55% of them singletons. Treatment of the sample: oral pan-JAK inhibitor, 5-10 mg twice daily.

This specimen consisted of CD4+ T cells sorted from blood, obtained at week 4, from a patient treated with tofacitinib. The chain is built from TRBV15 and TRBJ1-5, with a weak D call TRBD1 (5 bases). The sequence derives from a human donor with alopecia areata. CDR3 nucleotide sequence: TGTGCCACCAGCAGTAGAAGGGGCAGCAATCAGCCCCAGCATTTT. Protein: CATSSRRGSNQPQHF.